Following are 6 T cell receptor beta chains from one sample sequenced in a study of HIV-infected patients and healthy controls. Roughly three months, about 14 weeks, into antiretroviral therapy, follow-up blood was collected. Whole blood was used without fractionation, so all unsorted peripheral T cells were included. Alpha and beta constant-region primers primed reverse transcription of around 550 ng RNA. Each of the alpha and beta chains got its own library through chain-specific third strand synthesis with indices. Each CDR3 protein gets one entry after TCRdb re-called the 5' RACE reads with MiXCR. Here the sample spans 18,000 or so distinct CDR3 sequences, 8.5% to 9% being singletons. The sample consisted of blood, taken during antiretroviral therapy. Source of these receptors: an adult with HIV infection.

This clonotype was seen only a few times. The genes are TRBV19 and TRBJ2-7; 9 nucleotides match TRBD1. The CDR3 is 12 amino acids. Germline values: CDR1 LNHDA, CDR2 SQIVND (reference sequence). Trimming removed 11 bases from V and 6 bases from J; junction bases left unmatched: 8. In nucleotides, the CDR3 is TGTGCCGGCCGGGACAGGGACGGCGAGCAGTACTTC. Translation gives CAGRDRDGEQYF.

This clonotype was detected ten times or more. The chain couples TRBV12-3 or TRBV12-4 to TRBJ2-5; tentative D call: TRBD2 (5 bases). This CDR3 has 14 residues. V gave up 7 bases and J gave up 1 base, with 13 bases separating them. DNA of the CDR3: TGTGCCAGCACCTTAGCGAACAGCCAAGAGACCCAGTACTTC. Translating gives CASTLANSQETQYF.

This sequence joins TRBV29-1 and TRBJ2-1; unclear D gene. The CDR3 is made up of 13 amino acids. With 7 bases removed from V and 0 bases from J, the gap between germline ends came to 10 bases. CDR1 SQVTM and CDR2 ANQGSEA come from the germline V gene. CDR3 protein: CSAAQSSYNEQFF. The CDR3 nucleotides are TGCAGCGCTGCCCAGAGCTCCTACAATGAGCAGTTCTTC.

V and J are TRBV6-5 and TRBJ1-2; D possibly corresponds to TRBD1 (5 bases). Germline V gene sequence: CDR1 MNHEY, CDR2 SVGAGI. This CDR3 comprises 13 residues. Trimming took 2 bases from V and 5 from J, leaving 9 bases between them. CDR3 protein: CASSYRGGYGYTF. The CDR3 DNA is TGTGCCAGCAGTTACAGGGGCGGATATGGCTACACCTTC.

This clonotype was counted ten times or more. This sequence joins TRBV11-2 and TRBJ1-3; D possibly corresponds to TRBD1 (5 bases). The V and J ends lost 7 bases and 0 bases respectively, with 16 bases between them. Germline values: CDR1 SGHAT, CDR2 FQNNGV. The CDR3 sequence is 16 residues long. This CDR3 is CASNSYGGASGNTIYF. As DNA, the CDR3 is TGTGCCAGCAACTCTTATGGGGGAGCCTCTGGAAACACCATATATTTT.

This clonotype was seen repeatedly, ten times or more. CDR3 loop: CASNPGQGASGANVLTF. In nucleotides, the CDR3 is TGTGCCAGTAACCCGGGACAGGGGGCGTCTGGGGCCAACGTCCTGACTTTC. This chain connects TRBV19 to TRBJ2-6; the match to TRBD1 covers 12 bases. Germline V lookup: CDR1 LNHDA, CDR2 SQIVND (reference sequence). The length of the CDR3 is 17 residues. After removal of 7 bases from V and 1 base from J, the junction contained 5 bases not matched to a gene.